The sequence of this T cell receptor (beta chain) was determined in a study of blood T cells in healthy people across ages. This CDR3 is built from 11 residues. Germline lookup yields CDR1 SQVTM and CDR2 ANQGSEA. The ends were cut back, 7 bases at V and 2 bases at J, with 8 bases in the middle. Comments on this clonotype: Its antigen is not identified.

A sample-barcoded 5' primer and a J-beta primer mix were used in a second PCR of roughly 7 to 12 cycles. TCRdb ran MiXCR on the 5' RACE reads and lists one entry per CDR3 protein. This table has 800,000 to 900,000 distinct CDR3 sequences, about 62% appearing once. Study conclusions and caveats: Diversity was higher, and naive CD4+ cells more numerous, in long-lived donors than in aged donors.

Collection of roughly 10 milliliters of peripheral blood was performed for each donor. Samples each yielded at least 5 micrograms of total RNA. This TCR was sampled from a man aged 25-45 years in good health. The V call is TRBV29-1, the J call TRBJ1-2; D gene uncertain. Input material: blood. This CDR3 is CSAVANYGYTF. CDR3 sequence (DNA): TGCAGCGCCGTGGCCAACTATGGCTACACCTTC.